The rows below give T cell receptor beta chains drawn from one sample of a study of blood T cells in healthy people across ages. Each CDR3 protein is one row after TCRdb ran MiXCR on the 5' RACE reads. The data show more than 1.4 million distinct CDR3 sequences, roughly 40% seen once. The sequenced sample consisted of blood. The receptors derive from a woman younger than 35 in good health. CDR3s include the opening cysteine and the closing phenylalanine or tryptophan.

V	J	CDR3
TRBV6-6	.	CASLRGAGWETQYF
TRBV6-1	TRBJ2-5	CASNIGPPQYF
TRBV15	TRBJ1-5	CATSSDRGSNQPQHF
TRBV28	TRBJ1-5	CASTVGPRQGGSNQPQHF
TRBV2	TRBJ2-1	CASRPTSGGYNEQFF
TRBV12-3/TRBV12-4	TRBJ2-5	CASSLYGGAKKTQYF
TRBV20-1	TRBJ2-1	CSATPTSGALSSYNEQFF
TRBV18	TRBJ2-2	CASSPSGYTGELFF
TRBV29-1	TRBJ2-7	CSAKTGRTYEQYF
TRBV2	.	CASSELALSYNEQYF
TRBV7-9	TRBJ2-3	CASGRGDSSTDTQYF
TRBV7-9	TRBJ2-3	CASTSGRTDTQYF
TRBV18	TRBJ1-3	CASSPKFPEDSGNTIYF
TRBV12-3/TRBV12-4	TRBJ1-2	CASSFETSKGGYTF
TRBV14	TRBJ1-2	CASSQDLWGLNYGYTF
TRBV12-3/TRBV12-4	TRBJ2-7	CASSTGLAGSSYEQYF
TRBV7-9	TRBJ1-2	CVSSVTGAYGYTF
TRBV18	TRBJ2-7	CASSGAEYEQYF
TRBV20-1	TRBJ1-6	CSAPRDWGNSPLHF
TRBV10-2	TRBJ2-6	CASSASTGSSGANVLTF
TRBV7-7	TRBJ2-3	CASSPSAGTTTDTQYF
TRBV9	TRBJ2-1	CASSVGRGPYNEQFF
TRBV6-1	TRBJ1-1	CASSDDPRGTEAFF
TRBV28	TRBJ2-3	CASLQTGSTDTQYF
TRBV6-1	TRBJ2-1	CASSILAGSSYNEQFF
TRBV20-1	TRBJ1-6	CSAGDEIYNSPLHF
TRBV5-1	TRBJ2-3	CASIRGGGTDTQYF
TRBV10-3	TRBJ2-5	CAISGWGETQETQYF
TRBV27	TRBJ1-1	CASSVSGFWTEAFF
TRBV25-1	TRBJ2-1	CASSPLADYNEQFF
TRBV11-2	TRBJ2-5	CASRRPQDREKETQYF
TRBV3-1	TRBJ2-5	CASSHPDGRRNKKETQYF
TRBV29-1	TRBJ1-1	CSVAHENTEAFF
TRBV11-2	.	CASSSTRQGRYEQYF
TRBV20-1	TRBJ2-3	CSAMTSGPTDTQYF
TRBV29-1	TRBJ1-2	CSARTGVNYGYTF
TRBV9	TRBJ2-3	CASSPRASGGPGDTQYF
TRBV10-3	TRBJ2-7	CATTLGQQSYEQYF
TRBV20-1	TRBJ2-3	CSARGTSGDTADTQYF
TRBV6-6	TRBJ1-6	CASSYSSGGGNSPLHF
TRBV11-2	TRBJ1-4	CASSLGTSDRGEKLFF
TRBV4-1	TRBJ1-2	CASSQAMDRDGYTF
TRBV28	TRBJ1-3	CASSFQGRQSGNTIYF
TRBV20-1	TRBJ2-3	CSAPWTSGRGDTQYF
TRBV29-1	TRBJ1-2	CSVDSRRYYGYTF
TRBV6-6	TRBJ2-1	CASSSMRDEQFF
TRBV12-3/TRBV12-4	TRBJ1-4	CASSLVVNEKLFF
TRBV30	TRBJ2-3	CAWSRRNTDTQYF
TRBV3-1	TRBJ1-1	CASSPPMGYDRNTEAFF
TRBV6-5	TRBJ2-3	CASSPPPQGTDTQYF
TRBV29-1	TRBJ2-5	CSARVGEYNEQYF
TRBV25-1	TRBJ1-2	CASRGRADLVYGYTF